This T cell receptor beta chain was captured by sequencing in a study of cytomegalovirus exposure and HLA in healthy donors. About the study: Ancestry clustering placed more than 80% of roughly 400 genotyped donors in the Caucasian-associated cluster.

Study-level results: Later genetic work tied a missense DCLRE1C variant to beta-chain V and J trimming. It was reported that TCR beta sequences correctly inferred the HLA-A and HLA-B alleles for most subjects.

The PCR employed 60 Vbeta primers together with 13 Jbeta primers. This table comes from immunoSEQ multiplex PCR, and its TCRdb copy is limited to in-frame clones, with some not included. The sample contains about 98,000 clones, approximately 79% of which appear only once. Germline V lookup: CDR1 SGHTA, CDR2 FQGTGA. The CDR3 loop spans 17 amino acids. Trimming removed 3 bases from V and 2 bases from J; junction bases left unmatched: 9. In the case of this clone: Its antigen remains unknown.

Donors were ostensibly healthy at sampling, although undocumented immune exposures were probable. The sequenced sample was PBMCs. The chain employs TRBV7-3 and TRBJ2-1; 8 bases match TRBD2. The sequence was obtained from a male donor in good health and CMV-seronegative. In nucleotides, the CDR3 is TGTGCCAGCAGCTTTGGGAGCGGGAGACCCCCCTACAATGAGCAGTTCTTC. Amino acid sequence: CASSFGSGRPPYNEQFF. Full variable domain (remainder filled in from reference TRBV7-3 and TRBJ2-1): GAGVSQTPSNKVTEKGKYVELRCDPISGHTALYWYRQSLGQGPEFLIYFQGTGAADDSGLPNDRFFAVRPEGSVSTLKIQRTERGDSAVYLCASSFGSGRPPYNEQFFGPGTRLTVL.